The 2 T cell receptor beta chains reported below all come from one sample, sequenced in a study of T cells in localized non-small cell lung cancer. Some clones are missing from TCRdb's copy, which holds only in-frame ones; the method was immunoSEQ multiplex PCR. Here the sample spans about 33,000 clones, roughly nine tenths being singletons. The sample consisted of peripheral blood, taken before any cancer treatment. The receptor source for this set is a man aged 35 to 69 with stage I lung adenocarcinoma.

The rearrangement joins TRBV7-8 to TRBJ2-7, with unresolved D. The CDR3 loop spans 13 amino acids. CDR1 is SGHVS, CDR2 FQNEAQ, per germline. The germline V and J ends were trimmed by 3 bases and 2 bases, with 8 bases remaining between them. The DNA for the CDR3 is TGTGCCAGCAGCTTCAGCCTACCCTACGAGCAGTACTTC. This encodes CASSFSLPYEQYF.

This clone has a single count. The genes are TRBV4-2 and TRBJ1-1, with a possible D match to TRBD1 (5 bases). Germline V gives CDR1 LGHNA, CDR2 YNFKEQ. The CDR3 consists of 16 residues. Trimming shortened V by 2 bases and J by 1 base, and 14 bases separated the two germline ends. CDR3 in amino acids: CASSQRGNWGNTEAFF. The CDR3 nucleotides read TGTGCCAGCAGCCAAAGGGGTAATTGGGGGAACACTGAAGCTTTCTTT.